These 28 T cell receptor beta chains came from one sample sequenced in a study of blood T cell repertoires in COVID-19. This table comes from immunoSEQ multiplex PCR, and its TCRdb copy is limited to in-frame clones, with some not included. The table shows about 67,000 clones, with roughly 80% occurring only once. Sequenced sample: peripheral blood. The source is a human donor in a cohort sampled during active COVID-19.

The V and J genes are TRBV6-2 or TRBV6-3 and TRBJ1-2; TRBD1 agrees at 7 bases. This CDR3 region has 15 residues. Germline assignment: CDR1 MNHEY and CDR2 SVGEGT. The ends lost 2 bases at V and 6 bases at J; junction bases unmatched: 9. The CDR3 loop is CASSYRVTGVNGYTF. The CDR3 region has the DNA TGTGCCAGCAGTTACCGAGTAACAGGGGTGAATGGCTACACCTTC.

The chain combines TRBV3-1 (or the pseudogene TRBV3-2) with TRBJ2-5; 9 positions match TRBD1. V trimming: 4 bases; J trimming: 5 bases; junction bases outside the gene matches: 11. CDR1 is LGHDT and CDR2 is YNNKEL in the germline V gene (reference sequence). The CDR3 consists of 16 residues. In DNA form, the CDR3 reads TGTGCCAGCAGCCTGGTCAGGACAGGGGCGACGGAGACCCAGTACTTC. Amino acids: CASSLVRTGATETQYF.

This clone has more than one count but fewer than ten. The chain recombines TRBV24-1 with TRBJ2-1, with TRBD2 identical over 7 bases. Per germline, CDR1 KGHDR and CDR2 SFDVKD. This CDR3 has 18 amino acids. V dropped 5 bases and J dropped 0; count of bases not matched to a gene: 12. CDR3 DNA sequence: TGTGCCACCAGTGTTATATATAGCGGGCCGAGCTCCTACAATGAGCAGTTCTTC. Protein: CATSVIYSGPSSYNEQFF.

This clone appeared a single time. This chain connects TRBV5-5 to TRBJ1-4; D unclear. Germline values: CDR1 SGHKS, CDR2 YYEKEE (reference sequence). This CDR3 has 15 residues. V lost 2 bases and J lost 8, with 16 bases in between. The CDR3 protein is CASSLETSSGEKLFF. CDR3 coding DNA: TGTGCCAGCAGCTTAGAGACATCCAGCGGGGAAAAACTGTTTTTT.

This chain connects TRBV30 to TRBJ1-2; 7 positions agree with TRBD1. V lost 4 bases to trimming and J lost 4 bases; unmatched junction nucleotides: 3. In germline, CDR1 is GTSNPN, CDR2 SVGIG (reference sequence). The CDR3 loop spans 12 amino acids. The CDR3 sequence: CAWTGTAYGYTF. In nucleotides, the CDR3 is TGTGCCTGGACCGGGACAGCCTATGGCTACACCTTC. The complete variable domain, with remaining parts taken from reference TRBV30 and TRBJ1-2, reads SQTIHQWPATLVQPVGSPLSLECTVEGTSNPNLYWYRQAAGRGLQLLFYSVGIGQISSEVPQNLSASRPQDRQFILSSKKLLLSDSGFYLCAWTGTAYGYTFGSGTRLTVV.

This clone showed up just once. CDR3 nucleotide sequence: TGTGCCAGCAGCTTGCTCAGTAACCAAGAGACCCAGTACTTC. Amino acids: CASSLLSNQETQYF. The rearrangement links TRBV7-9 to TRBJ2-5; D unresolved. V was shortened by 3 bases and J by 0 bases, with 8 bases between the two germline ends. The CDR3 covers 14 residues. Germline V gene sequence: CDR1 SEHNR, CDR2 FQNEAQ (reference sequence).

The gene calls are TRBV3-1 (or the pseudogene TRBV3-2) and TRBJ1-4; possible D gene TRBD1, 5 bases. The germline gives CDR1 LGHDT, CDR2 YNNKEL (reference sequence). Trimming took 6 bases from V and 7 from J, leaving 15 bases between them. The CDR3 is 14 residues long. The CDR3 bases are TGTGCCAGCAGGGCACGGGGGTCGGGTGAAAAACTGTTTTTT. It translates to CASRARGSGEKLFF.

The chain combines TRBV10-3 with TRBJ2-1; the match to TRBD2 covers 10 bases. Losses at the gene ends were 4 bases for V and 5 bases for J; bases not matched to a gene: 5. From germline, CDR1 is ENHRY and CDR2 SYGVKD. The length of the CDR3 is 15 residues. The CDR3 region is CAISALAGRNNEQFF. DNA for the CDR3: TGTGCCATCAGTGCACTAGCGGGGCGGAACAATGAGCAGTTCTTC.

The chain is built from TRBV27 and TRBJ2-7; D may be TRBD1 (6 bases). The CDR3 runs to 15 residues. The germline CDR1 and CDR2 sequences are MNHEY and SMNVEV (reference sequence). Trimming took 6 bases from V and 6 from J, leaving 21 bases between them. The CDR3 region is CASSPSWDNVGEQYF. In DNA, the CDR3 is TGTGCCAGCAGCCCCTCCTGGGACAACGTGGGCGAGCAGTACTTC.

The chain carries TRBV7-3 and TRBJ2-2; TRBD1 aligns across 7 bases. Germline-derived CDR1 and CDR2 are SGHTA and FQGTGA. Germline trimming cut 1 base from V and 2 bases from J; bases unmatched to any gene: 7. The CDR3 contains 17 residues. The CDR3 coding sequence is TGTGCCAGCAGCTTAATTGGGACAGAAGTCAACACCGGGGAGCTGTTTTTT. Its translation is CASSLIGTEVNTGELFF. Variable domain in full (rest from reference TRBV7-3 and TRBJ2-2): GAGVSQTPSNKVTEKGKYVELRCDPISGHTALYWYRQSLGQGPEFLIYFQGTGAADDSGLPNDRFFAVRPEGSVSTLKIQRTERGDSAVYLCASSLIGTEVNTGELFFGEGSRLTVL.

CDR3 region: CASSLPSGGSDTQYF. CDR3 DNA: TGTGCCAGCAGCTTACCTAGCGGGGGATCAGATACGCAGTATTTT. The chain links TRBV11-2 to TRBJ2-3; 10 bases are a match to TRBD2. The CDR3 runs 15 residues. The trim removed 2 bases at V and 4 bases at J, leaving 3 bases unmatched. The germline CDR1 and CDR2 sequences are SGHAT and FQNNGV.

V usage is TRBV28 and J usage is TRBJ1-5; D is uncertain. This CDR3 region has 15 residues. Germline-derived CDR1 and CDR2 are MDHEN and SYDVKM. V gave up 5 bases and J gave up 7 bases, with 18 bases separating them. CDR3 sequence reads: CASSRDTVRAQPQHF. In nucleotides, the CDR3 is TGTGCCAGCAGTCGAGACACAGTCCGTGCCCAGCCCCAGCATTTT.

The chain uses TRBV7-9 and TRBJ1-6; D perhaps matches TRBD1 (6 bases). Germline V lookup: CDR1 SEHNR, CDR2 FQNEAQ (reference sequence). V dropped 5 bases and J dropped 6 bases, with 14 bases sitting between them. The CDR3 contains 15 residues. CDR3 coding DNA: TGTGCCAGCAGCGCTAGGACAGCAATTAATTCACCCCTCCACTTT. This sequence encodes CASSARTAINSPLHF.

The chain employs TRBV7-8 and TRBJ2-3; 8 nucleotides line up with TRBD2. J was trimmed by 2 bases and V by 3 bases; bases with no gene match: 4. The CDR3 spans 15 residues. Germline CDR1 is SGHVS and CDR2 is FQNEAQ. DNA of the CDR3: TGTGCCAGCAGCTTGTTAGCGGGGTCCACAGATACGCAGTATTTT. Translated, it gives CASSLLAGSTDTQYF. The full variable domain, in which reference TRBV7-8 and TRBJ2-3 provide the parts outside the CDR3, is GAGVSQSPRYKVAKRGQDVALRCDPISGHVSLFWYQQALGQGPEFLTYFQNEAQLDKSGLPSDRFFAERPEGSVSTLKIQRTQQEDSAVYLCASSLLAGSTDTQYFGPGTRLTVL.

This rearrangement joins TRBV19 to TRBJ1-1, with D maybe TRBD1 (6 bases). Trimming removed 0 bases at V and 1 base at J, with 12 bases between. The CDR3 contains 16 residues. The V gene's germline CDR1 is LNHDA and CDR2 SQIVND (reference sequence). CDR3 protein: CASSIDLQGTNTEAFF. The DNA for the CDR3 is TGTGCCAGTAGTATAGATCTGCAGGGGACGAACACTGAAGCTTTCTTT.

The V gene is TRBV5-6, the J gene TRBJ1-2, with D uncertain. Germline loops: CDR1 SGHDT, CDR2 YYEEEE. The CDR3 has 12 residues. V lost 0 bases, J lost 7 bases, and 7 bases lay in between. The CDR3 nucleotides read TGTGCCAGCAGCTTGGGGGCGTCTGGCTACACCTTC. This translates into CASSLGASGYTF.

V and J are TRBV18 and TRBJ2-5; D remains unclear. Trimming stripped 3 bases from V and 1 base from J, with 6 bases between. The germline V gene has CDR1 KGHSH and CDR2 LQKENI. The CDR3 loop spans 13 amino acids. The CDR3 nucleotides are TGTGCCAGCTCACCGGTACTCCAAGAGACCCAGTACTTC. Translated, it gives CASSPVLQETQYF.

CDR3 sequence reads: CASSLVGDRYQETQYF. As DNA, the CDR3 is TGTGCCAGCAGCTTGGTGGGGGACAGATACCAAGAGACCCAGTACTTC. This chain joins TRBV5-4 and TRBJ2-5, with 7 positions matching TRBD1. The CDR3 is 16 residues long. Germline V gene lookup returns CDR1 SGHNT and CDR2 YYREEE (reference sequence). J was trimmed by 0 bases and V by 0 bases; bases with no gene match: 5.

As for this clone: The junction and the germline gene differ at one end; a read error may be behind it. The rearrangement joins TRBV28 to TRBJ1-2; TRBD1 matches 10 bases. CDR1 is MDHEN, CDR2 SYDVKM, per germline. The CDR3 spans 15 residues. The CDR3 DNA follows: TGTGCCAGCAGGTCTCCCGGGACAGGGGCCCCAATTAACCTTTTC. Protein product: CASRSPGTGAPINLF.

The CDR3 protein is CSVDGLAEAMGDTQYF. CDR3 coding DNA: TGCAGCGTTGATGGGCTAGCGGAAGCCATGGGGGATACGCAGTATTTT. The J gene is TRBJ2-3, the V gene TRBV29-1, with 7 bases identical to TRBD2. Germline CDR1 and CDR2: SQVTM and ANQGSEA. The J segment lost 6 bases and the V segment lost 3 bases, leaving 15 bases of the junction unmatched. The CDR3 has 16 amino acids.

V and J are TRBV19 and TRBJ1-6, with TRBD1 matching over 7 bases. This CDR3 has 17 amino acids. Germline lookup yields CDR1 LNHDA and CDR2 SQIVND (reference sequence). The ends lost 3 bases at V and 7 bases at J; junction bases unmatched: 12. The CDR3 loop reads CASSIGQGGVANSPLHF. Written as DNA, the CDR3 is TGTGCCAGTAGTATCGGCCAGGGGGGCGTCGCCAATTCACCCCTCCACTTT. Looking up the rest from reference TRBV19 and TRBJ1-6 gives the full variable domain: DGGITQSPKYLFRKEGQNVTLSCEQNLNHDAMYWYRQDPGQGLRLIYYSQIVNDFQKGDIAEGYSVSREKKESFPLTVTSAQKNPTAFYLCASSIGQGGVANSPLHFGNGTRLTVT.

The chain carries TRBV7-9 and TRBJ1-5; D gene ambiguous. The CDR3 loop spans 13 amino acids. Trimming left V 3 bases short and J 4 bases short, with 7 bases between. The germline V gene encodes CDR1 SEHNR and CDR2 FQNEAQ (reference sequence). The CDR3 protein is CASSFATNQPQHF. For the CDR3, the DNA is TGTGCCAGCAGCTTCGCCACAAATCAGCCCCAGCATTTT. Supplemented by reference TRBV7-9 and TRBJ1-5, the full variable domain reads DTGVSQNPRHKITKRGQNVTFRCDPISEHNRLYWYRQTLGQGPEFLTYFQNEAQLEKSRLLSDRFSAERPKGSFSTLEIQRTEQGDSAMYLCASSFATNQPQHFGDGTRLSIL.

The table lists this clone with a few counts. This sequence joins TRBV6-6 and TRBJ1-2; D unclear. The V end lost 0 bases, the J end lost 7 bases, and 12 bases lay between the germline ends. CDR1 is MNHNY and CDR2 is SVGAGI in the germline V gene (reference sequence). The CDR3 runs 14 residues. This CDR3 is CASSYSGSHSGYTF. CDR3 in DNA: TGTGCCAGCAGTTACTCGGGCAGCCACTCTGGCTACACCTTC.

The genes are TRBV4-1 and TRBJ2-7; D gene unclear. The germline V gene encodes CDR1 MGHRA and CDR2 YSYEKL. There are 14 residues in the CDR3. Between the trimmed V and J ends, which lost 0 bases and 2 bases, there was a span of 8 bases. The CDR3 loop is CASSQDYSPYEQYF. In DNA, the CDR3 is TGCGCCAGCAGCCAAGACTACAGCCCCTACGAGCAGTACTTC.

This sequence joins TRBV2 and TRBJ2-3; TRBD1 matches at 9 bases. This CDR3 spans 15 amino acids. The V segment lost 6 bases and the J segment 0 bases; nucleotides outside the gene matches: 4. Germline V CDR1 and CDR2: SNHLY, FYNNEI. In nucleotides, the CDR3 is TGTGCCAGCAGGTGGACAGGGGTTAGCACAGATACGCAGTATTTT. This encodes CASRWTGVSTDTQYF.

The J gene is TRBJ2-5, the V gene TRBV25-1; 7 bases map to TRBD2. The germline V gene encodes CDR1 MGHDK and CDR2 SYGVNS. CDR3 size: 17 residues. J was trimmed by 0 bases and V by 3 bases; bases with no gene match: 10. The CDR3 coding sequence is TGTGCCAGCAGTGACCCCCCGGGGGGTCCAAACCAAGAGACCCAGTACTTC. Translated, it gives CASSDPPGGPNQETQYF.

This rearrangement joins TRBV2 to TRBJ1-5; no firm D call. In germline, CDR1 is SNHLY, CDR2 FYNNEI. V lost 3 bases and J 4 bases, leaving 10 bases between the germline ends. The CDR3 covers 14 residues. CDR3 DNA sequence: TGTGCCAGCAGTGACTGGCAGGAAAATCAGCCCCAGCATTTT. As protein: CASSDWQENQPQHF.

The chain recombines TRBV7-9 with TRBJ1-6, with TRBD1 matching over 9 bases. CDR1 and CDR2 from the germline V gene are SEHNR and FQNEAQ (reference sequence). V was clipped by 0 bases and J by 9 bases; unmatched bases: 3. This CDR3 has 15 amino acids. Written as DNA, the CDR3 is TGTGCCAGCAGCTTAGCAACAGGGGGCCGTTCACCCCTCCACTTT. Its translation is CASSLATGGRSPLHF.